These 32 T cell receptor beta chains were sequenced from one sample in a study of OX40 agonist ivuxolimab in advanced cancers. The method was the immunoSEQ multiplex PCR assay. Here the immuneACCESS table is served through TCRdb, limited to in-frame sequences with V and J called. Missing clones are a known gap in these copies; in checked studies unresolved V genes cover under half, and the rest lacks a known reason. Here the sample has roughly 25,000 clones; more than 70% occur a single time. The leading ten clones occupy around a fifth of the sample. The source was CD4+ or CD8+ T cells sorted from blood, collected in a trial of the OX40 agonist ivuxolimab. Receptors originate from an adult with an advanced solid tumor such as melanoma, head and neck, liver or kidney cancer.

The rearrangement uses TRBV7-9 and TRBJ1-6; D gene unclear. CDR3 length equals 12 residues. CDR1 and CDR2 from the germline V gene are SEHNR and FQNEAQ (reference sequence). Trimming removed 4 bases from V and 14 bases from J, with 12 bases in between. CDR3 bases: TGTGCCAGCAGCTCGGTGATTGCAACCCTCCACTTT. Translation gives CASSSVIATLHF.

The genes are TRBV25-1 and TRBJ1-4; no clear D gene. The CDR3 contains 14 residues. Germline values: CDR1 MGHDK, CDR2 SYGVNS. Trimming took 3 bases from V and 2 from J, leaving 7 bases between them. The CDR3 is CASSDERTNEKLFF. As DNA, the CDR3 is TGTGCCAGCAGTGATGAACGCACTAATGAAAAACTGTTTTTT.

The J gene is TRBJ1-4, the V gene TRBV5-8; 8 bases align to TRBD1. The germline V gene encodes CDR1 SGHTS and CDR2 YDEGEE. With 7 bases clipped from V and 5 bases from J, the junction kept 10 bases outside the gene matches. The CDR3 sequence is 15 residues long. As DNA, the CDR3 is TGTGCCAGCGACTATGGCGGGACAGGAAATGAAAAACTGTTTTTT. It codes for CASDYGGTGNEKLFF.

The chain recombines TRBV27 with TRBJ2-2; D unclear. The germline gives CDR1 MNHEY, CDR2 SMNVEV (reference sequence). This CDR3 is 13 amino acids long. V lost 3 bases, J lost 1 base, and 3 bases lay in between. CDR3 amino acids: CASSFGNTGELFF. DNA of the CDR3: TGTGCCAGCAGTTTTGGGAACACCGGGGAGCTGTTTTTT.

The genes are TRBV5-8 and TRBJ2-1; D is undetermined. Germline CDR1 and CDR2: SGHTS and YDEGEE. The CDR3 consists of 11 residues. Trimming took 1 base from V and 8 from J, leaving 4 bases between them. CDR3 DNA: TGTGCCAGCAGCTTGAACGATGAGCAGTTCTTC. Its protein is CASSLNDEQFF.

The chain couples TRBV28 to TRBJ1-3; D is uncertain. V was trimmed by 6 bases and J by 8 bases, leaving 14 bases between them. CDR3 length: 13 residues. Per the germline V gene, CDR1 is MDHEN and CDR2 is SYDVKM. For the CDR3, the DNA is TGTGCCAGCAGGCTTAAACCTCTCTACACCATATATTTT. The encoded protein is CASRLKPLYTIYF.

CDR3 loop: CASSSIAGGDNEQFF. The CDR3 region has the DNA TGTGCCAGCAGTTCCATAGCGGGGGGGGACAATGAGCAGTTCTTC. The V call is TRBV6-5, the J call TRBJ2-1; 11 bases are shared with TRBD2. The CDR3 loop spans 15 amino acids. Per germline, CDR1 MNHEY and CDR2 SVGAGI. Losses at the gene ends were 4 bases for V and 5 bases for J; bases not matched to a gene: 4.

The chain couples TRBV19 to TRBJ2-1, with D hard to call. V lost 2 bases, J lost 6 bases, and 8 bases lay in between. The CDR3 is 13 residues long. CDR1 is LNHDA, CDR2 SQIVND, per germline (reference sequence). The CDR3 reads CASSIWSTNEQFF. The DNA for the CDR3 is TGTGCCAGTAGTATATGGTCGACCAATGAGCAGTTCTTC.

This clone was counted once. This rearrangement joins TRBV4-1 to TRBJ2-1; no reliable D call. Trimming removed 1 base from V and 9 bases from J, with 4 bases in between. Germline values: CDR1 MGHRA, CDR2 YSYEKL. This CDR3 is built from 11 residues. CDR3: CASSQGGEQFF. For the CDR3, the DNA is TGCGCCAGCAGCCAAGGAGGTGAGCAGTTCTTC.

V gene TRBV4-1 combines with J gene TRBJ2-1; 16 bases agree with TRBD2. The CDR3 totals 14 residues. The J segment lost 15 bases and the V segment lost 3 bases, leaving 5 bases of the junction unmatched. CDR1 and CDR2 (germline): MGHRA, YSYEKL. The CDR3 DNA sequence: TGCGCCAGCAGCCAGTCGGGACTAGCGGGAGGGCGGTTCTTC. It translates to CASSQSGLAGGRFF.

The rearrangement links TRBV25-1 to TRBJ2-7, with 8 bases aligning to TRBD2. Germline-derived CDR1 and CDR2 are MGHDK and SYGVNS. With V trimmed by 3 bases and J by 2 bases, 3 bases remained unmatched. This CDR3 contains 14 residues. The DNA of the CDR3 is TGTGCCAGCAGTGAGGGACTAGGCCCCTACGAGCAGTACTTC. Its translation: CASSEGLGPYEQYF.

This clone ranks as medium-sized. V usage is TRBV4-2 and J usage is TRBJ2-7; 7 bases match TRBD2. Germline lookup yields CDR1 LGHNA and CDR2 YNFKEQ. With V trimmed by 0 bases and J by 0 bases, 2 bases remained unmatched. The CDR3 runs to 15 residues. The CDR3 bases are TGTGCCAGCAGCCAAGAGCGGGGGAGCTCCTACGAGCAGTACTTC. This encodes CASSQERGSSYEQYF.

CDR3 bases: TGTGCCAGTAGTCCCGGGACTAGTTCAAGGGAGCAGTTCTTC. It yields the protein CASSPGTSSREQFF. The chain carries TRBV19 and TRBJ2-1; 8 bases line up with TRBD2. This CDR3 region has 14 residues. Germline V gene sequence: CDR1 LNHDA, CDR2 SQIVND (reference sequence). V trimming: 5 bases; J trimming: 10 bases; junction bases outside the gene matches: 10.

The chain uses TRBV4-1 and TRBJ2-7; tentatively, D is TRBD1 (5 bases). Germline values: CDR1 MGHRA, CDR2 YSYEKL. The CDR3 has 16 amino acids. V lost 2 bases and J 6 bases, leaving 20 bases between the germline ends. In nucleotides, the CDR3 is TGCGCCAGCAGCCAATTTCTTGGCGGCAGGGCCTCCGAGCAGTACTTC. Residues: CASSQFLGGRASEQYF.

The chain carries TRBV10-2 and TRBJ2-1, with 9 bases identical to TRBD2. Germline CDR1 WSHSY, CDR2 SAAADI. The V gene end was trimmed by 0 bases and the J gene end by 5 bases; junction bases not matched to a gene: 2. This CDR3 is 15 amino acids long. CDR3 protein: CASSESGTSHNEQFF. The CDR3, as DNA: TGCGCCAGCAGTGAGTCAGGGACTAGCCACAATGAGCAGTTCTTC.

The chain carries TRBV27 and TRBJ2-2; tentatively, D is TRBD1 (5 bases). CDR3 length equals 13 residues. V was pared by 6 bases and J by 6 bases, with 11 bases between. The germline CDR1 and CDR2 sequences are MNHEY and SMNVEV (reference sequence). The CDR3 here is CASSAVGPGELFF. The CDR3, as DNA: TGTGCCAGCAGCGCTGTGGGGCCCGGGGAGCTGTTTTTT.

The V and J genes are TRBV10-3 and TRBJ2-6; TRBD1 matches at 8 bases. V was pared by 3 bases and J by 4 bases, with 5 bases of the junction left unmatched. Germline lookup yields CDR1 ENHRY and CDR2 SYGVKD. The length of the CDR3 is 16 residues. The CDR3 sequence: CAISDPTGDGANVLTF. The CDR3 nucleotides are TGTGCCATCAGTGATCCGACAGGGGACGGGGCCAACGTCCTGACTTTC.

V and J are TRBV19 and TRBJ2-2, with a weak D call TRBD2 (5 bases). In germline, CDR1 is LNHDA, CDR2 SQIVND (reference sequence). This CDR3 region has 15 residues. V was trimmed by 5 bases and J by 5 bases, leaving 15 bases between them. The CDR3 DNA sequence: TGTGCCAGTAGTCTGACCTCGGGGTTGACCGGGGAGCTGTTTTTT. Protein sequence: CASSLTSGLTGELFF.

The rearrangement uses TRBV19 and TRBJ2-1; 7 nucleotides line up with TRBD1. Germline assignment: CDR1 LNHDA and CDR2 SQIVND (reference sequence). V lost 7 bases and J lost 7; bases outside the gene matches: 4. The CDR3 length is 12 residues. The CDR3 DNA is TGTGCCAGTACGACAGGGTTGAATGAGCAGTTCTTC. It is translated as CASTTGLNEQFF.

The chain joins TRBV29-1 to TRBJ1-1; D remains unclear. The CDR3 consists of 12 residues. V was trimmed by 6 bases and J by 0 bases, leaving 8 bases between them. Per germline, CDR1 SQVTM and CDR2 ANQGSEA. CDR3 sequence reads: CSVLLLNTEAFF. CDR3 DNA sequence: TGCAGCGTCCTCCTACTGAACACTGAAGCTTTCTTT.

The rearrangement links TRBV4-1 to TRBJ1-4; 7 bases map to TRBD1. CDR3 size: 16 residues. Losses at the gene ends were 4 bases for V and 3 bases for J; bases not matched to a gene: 8. Germline V lookup: CDR1 MGHRA, CDR2 YSYEKL. The DNA for the CDR3 is TGCGCCAGCAGCCTCACCCCCGGGACAGCTAATGAAAAACTGTTTTTT. Protein: CASSLTPGTANEKLFF.

This chain links TRBV6-5 with TRBJ2-2; 7 bases are shared with TRBD1. The CDR3 is made up of 15 amino acids. Germline V gene lookup returns CDR1 MNHEY and CDR2 SVGAGI. Trimming removed 4 bases from V and 3 bases from J; junction bases left unmatched: 5. CDR3 in DNA: TGTGCCAGCAGTTCCCCGGGACAGCACACCGGGGAGCTGTTTTTT. Translating gives CASSSPGQHTGELFF.

The count of this clone is one. This chain uses TRBV27 with TRBJ1-5, with 7 bases identical to TRBD1. Trimming cost V 2 bases and J 4 bases; bases outside gene matches: 2. Germline CDR1 reads MNHEY; CDR2 reads SMNVEV (reference sequence). This CDR3 is built from 14 residues. The CDR3 is CASSLTGQNQPQHF. The CDR3 bases are TGTGCCAGCAGTTTAACGGGACAGAATCAGCCCCAGCATTTT.

V and J are TRBV5-1 and TRBJ2-5; no definite D call. With 2 bases removed from V and 3 bases from J, the gap between germline ends came to 11 bases. Germline V lookup: CDR1 SGHRS, CDR2 YFSETQ. The CDR3 runs 14 residues. The chain's CDR3 is CASSLGWNEETQYF. The CDR3 region has the DNA TGCGCCAGCAGCTTAGGGTGGAACGAAGAGACCCAGTACTTC.

The genes are TRBV7-8 and TRBJ2-7; 9 bases are a match to TRBD1. The germline gives CDR1 SGHVS, CDR2 FQNEAQ. With 5 bases clipped from V and 6 bases from J, the junction kept 11 bases outside the gene matches. This CDR3 is built from 15 residues. CDR3: CASSQHATGGAEQYF. The CDR3 DNA is TGTGCCAGCAGCCAACATGCCACAGGGGGCGCCGAGCAGTACTTC. The full variable domain, rest sourced from reference TRBV7-8 and TRBJ2-7, is GAGVSQSPRYKVAKRGQDVALRCDPISGHVSLFWYQQALGQGPEFLTYFQNEAQLDKSGLPSDRFFAERPEGSVSTLKIQRTQQEDSAVYLCASSQHATGGAEQYFGPGTRLTVT.

This rearrangement joins TRBV27 to TRBJ2-1; no reliable D call. Germline V lookup: CDR1 MNHEY, CDR2 SMNVEV (reference sequence). The CDR3 covers 13 residues. V was cut by 6 bases and J by 6 bases, with 12 bases left in between. The CDR3 loop reads CASSPLKVNEQFF. CDR3 nucleotides: TGTGCCAGCAGCCCTTTAAAGGTCAATGAGCAGTTCTTC.

This clone is a singleton in its sample. The V and J genes are TRBV4-1 and TRBJ2-7; D not resolved. Trimming removed 4 bases from V and 0 bases from J, with 10 bases in between. Germline assignment: CDR1 MGHRA and CDR2 YSYEKL. The CDR3 runs 14 residues. This CDR3 is CASSRSWGSYEQYF. The CDR3 nucleotides are TGCGCCAGCAGCCGGAGTTGGGGCTCCTACGAGCAGTACTTC.

V is TRBV9 and J is TRBJ2-1, with 7 nucleotides matching TRBD1. The V gene end was trimmed by 6 bases and the J gene end by 6 bases; junction bases not matched to a gene: 12. The CDR3 consists of 15 residues. From germline, CDR1 is SGDLS and CDR2 YYNGEE. The CDR3 DNA is TGTGCCAGCACCCAGGGGGTAAGAAGCTCCAATGAGCAGTTCTTC. This translates into CASTQGVRSSNEQFF.

This chain joins TRBV6-4 and TRBJ2-3, with D perhaps being TRBD1 or TRBD2 (5 bases each). V was shortened by 4 bases and J by 0 bases, with 8 bases between the two germline ends. The CDR3 consists of 14 residues. Germline V CDR1 and CDR2: MRHNA, SNTAGT. This CDR3 is CASSGDGSTDTQYF. The DNA for the CDR3 is TGTGCCAGCAGTGGGGACGGTAGCACAGATACGCAGTATTTT.

V usage is TRBV28 and J usage is TRBJ2-7; D uncertain. Germline values: CDR1 MDHEN, CDR2 SYDVKM. The CDR3 spans 13 residues. Trimming took 7 bases from V and 7 from J, leaving 17 bases between them. The CDR3 DNA reads TGTGCCAGCAAAATAGATCAGGTCACGGAGCAGTACTTC. Protein sequence: CASKIDQVTEQYF.

V is TRBV5-6 and J is TRBJ1-2; 9 nucleotides line up with TRBD1. Germline values: CDR1 SGHDT, CDR2 YYEEEE. V lost 5 bases, J lost 3 bases, and 8 bases stayed unmatched. The CDR3 length is 15 residues. CDR3 loop: CASSGDREGDYGYTF. CDR3 bases: TGTGCCAGCAGTGGGGACAGGGAAGGGGACTATGGCTACACCTTC.

On this clone: This sample includes further DNA sequences coding for the same CDR3. The chain's CDR3 is CASSSAGGYNEQFF. The CDR3 DNA sequence: TGCGCCAGCAGCTCCGCAGGGGGCTACAATGAGCAGTTCTTC. The chain combines TRBV5-1 with TRBJ2-1, with 7 bases identical to TRBD1. The CDR3 runs 14 residues. CDR1 is SGHRS and CDR2 is YFSETQ in the germline V gene. Trimming removed 3 bases from V and 3 bases from J; junction bases left unmatched: 3.